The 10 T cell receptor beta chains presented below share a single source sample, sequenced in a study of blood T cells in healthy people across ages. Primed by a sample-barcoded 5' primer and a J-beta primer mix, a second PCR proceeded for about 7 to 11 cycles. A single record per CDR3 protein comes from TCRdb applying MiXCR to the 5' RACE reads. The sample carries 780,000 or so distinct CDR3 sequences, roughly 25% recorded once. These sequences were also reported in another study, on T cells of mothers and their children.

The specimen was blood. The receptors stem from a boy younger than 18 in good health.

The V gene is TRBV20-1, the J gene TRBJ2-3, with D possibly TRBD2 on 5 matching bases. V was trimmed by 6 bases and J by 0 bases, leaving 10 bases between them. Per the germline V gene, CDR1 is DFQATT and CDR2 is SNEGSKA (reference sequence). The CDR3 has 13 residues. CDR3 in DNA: TGCAGTGCCGCGGGTTCTAGCACAGATACGCAGTATTTT. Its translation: CSAAGSSTDTQYF.

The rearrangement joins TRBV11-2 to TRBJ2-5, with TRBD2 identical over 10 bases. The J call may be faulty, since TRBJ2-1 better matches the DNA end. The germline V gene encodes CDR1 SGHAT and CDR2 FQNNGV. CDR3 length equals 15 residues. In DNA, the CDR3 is TGTGCCAGCAGCCCGCAACTAGCGGGGTACAATGAGCAGTTCTTC. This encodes CASSPQLAGYNEQFF.

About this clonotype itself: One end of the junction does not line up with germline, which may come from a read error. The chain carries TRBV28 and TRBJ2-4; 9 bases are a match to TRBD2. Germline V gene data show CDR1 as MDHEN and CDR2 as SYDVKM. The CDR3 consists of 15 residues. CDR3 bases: TGTGCCAGCGCGGGAGGGGGACTGGCCAAAAACATTCGGTACTTC. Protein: CASAGGGLAKNIRYF.

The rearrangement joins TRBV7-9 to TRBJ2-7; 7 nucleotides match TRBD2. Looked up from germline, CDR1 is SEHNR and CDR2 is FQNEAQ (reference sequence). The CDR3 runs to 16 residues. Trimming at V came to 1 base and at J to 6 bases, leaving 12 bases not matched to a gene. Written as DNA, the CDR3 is TGTGCCAGCAGCTTAGGGTTTGGGAGGGCCGATTTCGAGCAGTACTTC. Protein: CASSLGFGRADFEQYF.

The CDR3 DNA reads as TGTGCCAGCAGCCCGCGGACAGGTCTGGACGAGCAGTACTTC. As protein: CASSPRTGLDEQYF. V gene TRBV11-2 combines with J gene TRBJ2-7; TRBD1 matches 7 bases. The V segment lost 5 bases and the J segment 5 bases; nucleotides outside the gene matches: 9. Germline V CDR1 and CDR2: SGHAT, FQNNGV. The CDR3 loop spans 14 amino acids.

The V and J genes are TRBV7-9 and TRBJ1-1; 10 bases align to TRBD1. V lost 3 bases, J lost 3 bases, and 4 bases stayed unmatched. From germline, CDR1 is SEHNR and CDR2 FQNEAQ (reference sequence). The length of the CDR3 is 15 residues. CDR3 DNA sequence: TGTGCCAGCAGCTTCGGACAGGGGGTGGACACTGAAGCTTTCTTT. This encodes CASSFGQGVDTEAFF.

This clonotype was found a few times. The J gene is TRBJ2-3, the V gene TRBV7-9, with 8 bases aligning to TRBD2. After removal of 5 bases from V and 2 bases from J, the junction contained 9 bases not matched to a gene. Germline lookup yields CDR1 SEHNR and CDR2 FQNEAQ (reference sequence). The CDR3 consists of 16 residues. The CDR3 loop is CASSVGGGQTTDTQYF. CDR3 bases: TGTGCCAGCAGCGTCGGCGGGGGGCAAACCACAGATACGCAGTATTTT.

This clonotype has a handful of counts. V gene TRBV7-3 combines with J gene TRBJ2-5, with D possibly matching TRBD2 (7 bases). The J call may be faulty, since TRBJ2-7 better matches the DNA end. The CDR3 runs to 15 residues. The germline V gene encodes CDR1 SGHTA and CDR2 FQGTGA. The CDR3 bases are TGTGCCAGCAGCTCCTTCGGGGGGCCCTCCTACGAGCAGTACTTC. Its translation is CASSSFGGPSYEQYF.

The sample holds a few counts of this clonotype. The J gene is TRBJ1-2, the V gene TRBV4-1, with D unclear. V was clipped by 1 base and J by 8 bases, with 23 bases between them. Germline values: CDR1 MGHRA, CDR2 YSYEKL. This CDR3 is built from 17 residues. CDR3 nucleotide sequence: TGCGCCAGCAGCCAAGGGCCAAGAGACTCCAGGCCGGGCGGCTACACCTTC. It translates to CASSQGPRDSRPGGYTF.

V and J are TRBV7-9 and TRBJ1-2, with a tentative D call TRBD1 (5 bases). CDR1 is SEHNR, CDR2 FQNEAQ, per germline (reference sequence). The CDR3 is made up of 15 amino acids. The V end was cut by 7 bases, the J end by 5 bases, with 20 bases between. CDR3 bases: TGTGCCAGCATACTTAGTGGCGGGGCAGGGTATGGCTACACCTTC. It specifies CASILSGGAGYGYTF.